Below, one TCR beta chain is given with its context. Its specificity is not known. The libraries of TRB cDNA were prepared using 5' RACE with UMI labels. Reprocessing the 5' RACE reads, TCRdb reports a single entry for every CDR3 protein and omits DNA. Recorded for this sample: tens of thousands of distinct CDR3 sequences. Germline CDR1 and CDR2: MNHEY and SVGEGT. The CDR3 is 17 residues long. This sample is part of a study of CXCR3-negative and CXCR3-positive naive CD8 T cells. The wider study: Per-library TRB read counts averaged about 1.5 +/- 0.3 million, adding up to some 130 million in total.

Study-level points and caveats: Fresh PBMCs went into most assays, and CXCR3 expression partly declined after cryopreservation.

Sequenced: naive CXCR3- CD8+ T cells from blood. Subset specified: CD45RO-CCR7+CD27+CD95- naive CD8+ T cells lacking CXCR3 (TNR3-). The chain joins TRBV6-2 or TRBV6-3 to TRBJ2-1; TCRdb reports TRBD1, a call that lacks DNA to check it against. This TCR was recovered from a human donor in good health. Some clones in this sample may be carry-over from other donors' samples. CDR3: CASWDAIGRSSYNEQFF.